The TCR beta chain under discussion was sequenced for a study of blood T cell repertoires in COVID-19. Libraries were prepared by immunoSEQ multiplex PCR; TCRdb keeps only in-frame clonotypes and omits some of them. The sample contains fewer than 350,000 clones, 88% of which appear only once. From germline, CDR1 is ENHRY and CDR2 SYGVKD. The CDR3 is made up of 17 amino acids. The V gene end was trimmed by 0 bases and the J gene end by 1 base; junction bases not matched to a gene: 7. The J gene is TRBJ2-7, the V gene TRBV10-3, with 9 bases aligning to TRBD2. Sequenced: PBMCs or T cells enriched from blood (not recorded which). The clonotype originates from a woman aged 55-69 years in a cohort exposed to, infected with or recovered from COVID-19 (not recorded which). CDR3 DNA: TGTGCCATCAGTGAGTCGCTAGCGGGGAACAAATCCTACGAGCAGTACTTC. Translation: CAISESLAGNKSYEQYF.